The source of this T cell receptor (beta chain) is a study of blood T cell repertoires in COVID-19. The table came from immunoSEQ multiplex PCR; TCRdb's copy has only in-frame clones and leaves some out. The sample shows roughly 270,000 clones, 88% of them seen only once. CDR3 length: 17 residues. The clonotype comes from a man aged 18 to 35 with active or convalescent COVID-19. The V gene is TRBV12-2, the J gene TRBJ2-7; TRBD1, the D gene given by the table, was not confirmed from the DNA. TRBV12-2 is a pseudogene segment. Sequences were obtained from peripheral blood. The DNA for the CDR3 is TGTGCAAGTCGCCACCCCAGAACAGGGCCCGATTCCTACGAGCAGTACTTC. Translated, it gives CASRHPRTGPDSYEQYF.